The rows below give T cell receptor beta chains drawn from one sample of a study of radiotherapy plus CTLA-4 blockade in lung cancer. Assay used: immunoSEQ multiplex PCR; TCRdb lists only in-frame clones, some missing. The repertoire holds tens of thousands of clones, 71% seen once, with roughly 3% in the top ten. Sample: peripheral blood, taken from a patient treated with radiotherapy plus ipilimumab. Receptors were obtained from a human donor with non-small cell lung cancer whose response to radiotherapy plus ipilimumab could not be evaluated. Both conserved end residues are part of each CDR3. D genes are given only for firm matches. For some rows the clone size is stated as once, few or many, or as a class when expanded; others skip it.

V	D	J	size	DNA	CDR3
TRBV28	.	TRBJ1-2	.	TGTGCCAGCATCAAGTCCGGCGGGGCTGGCTACACCTTC	CASIKSGGAGYTF
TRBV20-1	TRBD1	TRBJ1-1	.	TGCAGTGCCCCGACAGGGGGCGAAGCTTTCTTT	CSAPTGGEAFF
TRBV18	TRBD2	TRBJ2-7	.	TGTGCCAGCTCACTAGAGACTAGCGGGGGCACCTACGAGCAGTACTTC	CASSLETSGGTYEQYF
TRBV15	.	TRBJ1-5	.	TGTGCCACCAGCAGAGGACGGGGGTTGGGGCAGCCCCAGCATTTT	CATSRGRGLGQPQHF
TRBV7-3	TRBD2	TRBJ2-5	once	TGTGCCAGCAGCTTAAAGGTAGCGGGAGCCGCGGAGACCCAGTACTTC	CASSLKVAGAAETQYF
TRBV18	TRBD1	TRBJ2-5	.	TGTGCCAGCTCACTTGGGACAGGGGGACGAGAGACCCAGTACTTC	CASSLGTGGRETQYF
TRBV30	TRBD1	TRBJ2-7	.	TGTGCCTGGAGCCGGGACAGGGGAGAGCAGTACTTC	CAWSRDRGEQYF
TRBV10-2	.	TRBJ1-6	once	TGCGCCAGCAAGGAGAGTAGTAATTCACCCCTCCACTTT	CASKESSNSPLHF
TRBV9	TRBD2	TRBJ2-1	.	TGTGCCAGCAGCCCTGGGACTAGCGGGGGTTGGGATGAGCAGTTCTTC	CASSPGTSGGWDEQFF
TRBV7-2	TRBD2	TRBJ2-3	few	TGTGCCAGCAGCTACCTCCTCGGGCTTAGCGGGACTGACACAGATACGCAGTATTTT	CASSYLLGLSGTDTDTQYF
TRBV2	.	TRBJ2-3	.	TGTGCCAGCACTAAGGAGAGCACAGATACGCAGTATTTT	CASTKESTDTQYF
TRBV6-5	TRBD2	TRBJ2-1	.	TGTGCCAGTCGACTAGCGGTAGGCAATGAGCAGTTCTTC	CASRLAVGNEQFF
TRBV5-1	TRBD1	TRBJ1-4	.	TGCGCCAGCAGCTTGGGACAGGGGAATGAAAAACTGTTTTTT	CASSLGQGNEKLFF
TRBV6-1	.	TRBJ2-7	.	TGTGCCAGCAGTGAAGCGCGACAGAAGAAATACGAGCAGTACTTC	CASSEARQKKYEQYF
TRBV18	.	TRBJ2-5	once	TGTGCCAGCTCACCATTCGGGGGTCCGGAGACCCAGTACTTC	CASSPFGGPETQYF
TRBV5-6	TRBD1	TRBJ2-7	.	TGTGCCAGCAGCTTGGAGTGGGGGACAGGTCGGCACGAGCAGTACTTC	CASSLEWGTGRHEQYF
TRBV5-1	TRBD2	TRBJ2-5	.	TGCGCCAGCAGCTTGGTGGGTAGCGGGGGGCAAGAGACCCAGTACTTC	CASSLVGSGGQETQYF
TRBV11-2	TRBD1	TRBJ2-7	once	TGTGCCAGCAGTCCCGTTAGGGGGCCGGGCGAGCAGTACTTC	CASSPVRGPGEQYF
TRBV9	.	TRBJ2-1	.	TGTGCCAGCAGCGTAGAAGCAACTAGCAGTTACAATGAGCAGTTCTTC	CASSVEATSSYNEQFF
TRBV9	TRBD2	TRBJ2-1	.	TGTGCCAGCAGCCCGTGGACTAGCGGGTGGTACAATGAGCAGTTCTTC	CASSPWTSGWYNEQFF
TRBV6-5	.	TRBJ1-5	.	TGTGCCACCCTAAGTTATCTTAGCAATCAGCCCCAGCATTTT	CATLSYLSNQPQHF
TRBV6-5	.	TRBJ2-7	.	TGTGCCAGCAGTTACTCGAACAGGCTCTTCTACGAGCAGTACTTC	CASSYSNRLFYEQYF
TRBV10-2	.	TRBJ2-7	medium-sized	TGCGCCAGCAGTGAAGTTACAGGTTACTACGAGCAGTACTTC	CASSEVTGYYEQYF
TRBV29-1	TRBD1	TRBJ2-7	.	TGCAGCGTTGAAGATCCGACAGGGCCTTCCTACGAGCAGTACTTC	CSVEDPTGPSYEQYF
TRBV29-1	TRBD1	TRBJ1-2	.	TGCAGCGTCTTAGGACAGGGGGGCTACACCTTC	CSVLGQGGYTF
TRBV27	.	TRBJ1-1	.	TGTGCCAGCAGTCACAGGGAGAACACTGAAGCTTTCTTT	CASSHRENTEAFF
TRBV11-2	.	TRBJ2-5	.	TGTGCCAGCAGCCCTACGGGGGAGAGAGAGACCCAGTACTTC	CASSPTGERETQYF
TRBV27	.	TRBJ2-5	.	TGTGCCAGCAGCGGCAGGGCACGGGAGACCCAGTACTTC	CASSGRARETQYF
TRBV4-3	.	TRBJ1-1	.	TGCGCCAGCAGCCAACACCCGAATATGGCGAACACTGAAGCTTTCTTT	CASSQHPNMANTEAFF
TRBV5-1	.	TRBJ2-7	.	TGCGCCAGCAGCTTGGTGGTAGGGGCTTACGAGCAGTACTTC	CASSLVVGAYEQYF
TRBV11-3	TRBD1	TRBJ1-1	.	TGTGCCAGCAGCCTAACAGGGGAGGTGACTGAAGCTTTCTTT	CASSLTGEVTEAFF
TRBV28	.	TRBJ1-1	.	TGTGCCAGCAGTCCCCTTCCCGCTAGGGGGAGTGCCGAAGCTTTCTTT	CASSPLPARGSAEAFF
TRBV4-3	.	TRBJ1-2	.	TGCGCCAGCAGCCGCAGGGAGGGTGACTATGGCTACACCTTC	CASSRREGDYGYTF